This T cell receptor (beta chain) was documented in a study of post-analysis software for immune sequencing data. As for the study in general: In terms of disease course, relapsing-remitting, secondary progressive and progressive-relapsing multiple sclerosis were included.

The CDR3 is 17 residues long. Germline loops: CDR1 SGHTA, CDR2 FQGNSA. Trimming left V 4 bases short and J 6 bases short, with 22 bases between. The library was made from cDNA and included unique molecular identifiers. With roughly 0.9 to 10 million T cells as the source, about half a million cDNA molecules resulted. One entry per CDR3 protein results from TCRdb running MiXCR on the PCR reads. The data show about 380,000 distinct CDR3 sequences, with around 37% seen just once and 13% held by the top ten. Study-wide points: There were a few TRBV segments more frequent in patients than controls, and TRBV5-6, TRBV5-1 and TRBV20-1 were among them. Controls' normalized Chao1 diversity significantly exceeded that of multiple sclerosis patients.

A note on this clonotype: Its target is not known.

The chain carries TRBV7-2 and TRBJ2-1, with D maybe TRBD1 (6 bases). Material for sequencing was blood. The receptor was isolated from a girl between 10 and 17 years old with multiple sclerosis. The chain's CDR3 is CASSSSIQSQGTNEQFF. The CDR3 region has the DNA TGTGCCAGCAGCTCCTCAATACAGTCACAGGGTACCAATGAGCAGTTCTTC. Looking up the rest from reference TRBV7-2 and TRBJ2-1 gives the full variable domain: GAGVSQSPSNKVTEKGKDVELRCDPISGHTALYWYRQSLGQGLEFLIYFQGNSAPDKSGLPSDRFSAERTGGSVSTLTIQRTQQEDSAVYLCASSSSIQSQGTNEQFFGPGTRLTVL.